These T cell receptor beta chains were read from a single sample in a study of blood T cell repertoires in COVID-19. TCRdb's copy holds only in-frame clones and misses some; the assay was immunoSEQ multiplex PCR. The profile shows approximately 440,000 clones, around 90% of them singletons. The sample taken for sequencing was PBMCs or T cells enriched from blood (not recorded which). These TCRs come from a man aged 18 to 35 who had recovered from COVID-19. The conserved cysteine and the conserved F or W are not part of the CDR3 here. Each record gives: J gene, V gene, CDR3 protein.

j_call: TRBJ2-7; v_call: TRBV20-1; cdr3_aa: SASLAGVSNEQY
j_call: TRBJ2-1; v_call: TRBV5-1; cdr3_aa: ASSLNWDRGQNEQF
j_call: TRBJ1-1; v_call: TRBV7-9; cdr3_aa: ASTPPAGYAF
j_call: TRBJ2-7; v_call: TRBV15; cdr3_aa: ATSRGLLSRSAEQY
j_call: TRBJ2-1; v_call: TRBV2; cdr3_aa: AGREYNEQF
j_call: TRBJ1-2; v_call: TRBV27; cdr3_aa: ASSFSTAYGYT
j_call: TRBJ2-7; v_call: TRBV13; cdr3_aa: ASRATGASYEQY
j_call: TRBJ2-4; v_call: TRBV6-1; cdr3_aa: ASSESGANIQY
j_call: TRBJ1-1; v_call: TRBV10-3; cdr3_aa: AISESARATEAF
j_call: TRBJ1-1; v_call: TRBV6-4; cdr3_aa: ASSERGGENTEAF
j_call: TRBJ2-7; v_call: TRBV4-1; cdr3_aa: ASSQEGLAGDEQY
j_call: TRBJ1-3; v_call: TRBV10-1; cdr3_aa: ASSVGKGAGNTIY
j_call: TRBJ1-1; v_call: TRBV12-3/TRBV12-4; cdr3_aa: ASSLGGSEAF
j_call: TRBJ1-1; v_call: TRBV19; cdr3_aa: ASSIQGATEAF
j_call: TRBJ1-4; v_call: TRBV19; cdr3_aa: ASSPGGRNEKLF
j_call: TRBJ2-4; v_call: TRBV6-6; cdr3_aa: ASSWAQGNIQY
j_call: TRBJ1-5; v_call: TRBV6-5; cdr3_aa: ASRNGGQGRQPQH
j_call: TRBJ2-1; v_call: TRBV7-2; cdr3_aa: ASSLVGTSGANEQF
j_call: TRBJ1-6; v_call: TRBV25-1; cdr3_aa: ASSDNSYNSPLH
j_call: TRBJ1-1; v_call: TRBV28; cdr3_aa: ASRDPGGAF
j_call: TRBJ1-2; v_call: TRBV27; cdr3_aa: ASSDLSPLGQGIGYT
j_call: TRBJ2-3; v_call: TRBV10-3; cdr3_aa: AISNSDTQY
j_call: TRBJ2-7; v_call: TRBV3-1/TRBV3-2; cdr3_aa: ASSQGETSGEQY
j_call: TRBJ2-1; v_call: TRBV24-1; cdr3_aa: ATSDFTAGANEQF
j_call: TRBJ1-3; v_call: TRBV7-2; cdr3_aa: ASSLFLPGAGNTIY
j_call: TRBJ2-5; v_call: TRBV24-1; cdr3_aa: ATSGSGRNQETQY
j_call: TRBJ1-1; v_call: TRBV24-1; cdr3_aa: ATRTQENTEAF